This T cell receptor (beta chain) was documented in a study of blood T cell repertoires in COVID-19. Study-level background: Nucleic acid was either cDNA or gDNA, and it came from T cells, B-cell-depleted T cells, or PBMCs.

Clones were read by immunoSEQ multiplex PCR, and TCRdb kept only the in-frame ones, dropping some. The table shows about 160,000 clones, with 82% occurring only once. V shed 1 base and J shed 3 bases, with 9 bases lying between them. The germline V gene has CDR1 SEHNR and CDR2 FQNEAQ (reference sequence). The CDR3 contains 14 residues. The chain carries TRBV7-9 and TRBJ2-5; tentative D call: TRBD2 (7 bases). This clonotype was obtained from a human donor with acute or convalescent COVID-19. The donor label of this sample is uncertain. Sequencing used peripheral blood. The CDR3 loop is CASSLGEGEETQYF. CDR3 nucleotide sequence: TGTGCCAGCAGCTTAGGGGAGGGGGAAGAGACCCAGTACTTC.